What follows is one TCR beta chain and its context. This CDR3 has 16 residues. CDR1 is LNHDA, CDR2 SQIVND, per germline (reference sequence). Trimming removed 6 bases from V and 4 bases from J; junction bases left unmatched: 12. In the study's own analysis: Quantification of nucleated cells was approximated via reference gene primer amplification. Assay: immunoSEQ multiplex PCR; the TCRdb copy retains only in-frame clones and omits some. The D gene and trimming were derived from the DNA, and the V and J assignments and clone size from that table. This table has approximately 250,000 clones, about nine tenths appearing once. The sample originates from a study of blood T cell repertoires in COVID-19. Turning to the study itself: The origin of the acute and convalescent COVID-19 samples was the United States, Italy and Spain.

Which cohort a participant joined came from the clinical history participants gave. The sequence was collected from a woman between 25 and 40 years old with acute COVID-19. The J gene is TRBJ2-1, the V gene TRBV19, with TRBD2 identical over 7 bases. Input material: PBMCs or T cells enriched from blood (not recorded which). CDR3 DNA sequence: TGTGCCAGTAGGGCCGGGACTACCGAAGCGTACAATGAGCAGTTCTTC. Its protein is CASRAGTTEAYNEQFF.